This T cell receptor (beta chain) emerged from a study of cytomegalovirus exposure and HLA in healthy donors. Study information: Ancestry clustering placed about 86% of under 450 genotyped donors in the Caucasian-associated cluster.

Overall study results and limits: Reportedly, fewer N-insertions than the approximately 690-donor mean appeared in an Asian-associated ancestry cluster in a later analysis.

CDR1 and CDR2 (germline): SGHRS, YFSETQ. V lost 0 bases to trimming and J lost 3 bases, with 13 bases between them. The CDR3 length is 16 residues. PCR primers comprised 60 Vbeta and 13 Jbeta primers. Data came from immunoSEQ multiplex PCR; TCRdb stores just in-frame clones and leaves some out. Listed are over 100,000 clones; more than 1.5% falls within the top ten. On this clone: What it binds is not known.

Sequenced: PBMCs. This clonotype was sampled from a middle-aged woman in good health and CMV-seropositive. V usage is TRBV5-1 and J usage is TRBJ1-3, with D hard to call. The CDR3 here is CASSLAQPSGGNTIYF. The CDR3 DNA follows: TGCGCCAGCAGCTTGGCCCAACCTTCCGGTGGAAACACCATATATTTT.